What follows are 27 T cell receptor beta chains derived from one specimen sequenced in a study of blood T cell repertoires in COVID-19. The protocol was immunoSEQ multiplex PCR, while the TCRdb copy is restricted to in-frame clones and leaves out a portion. The repertoire holds about 200,000 clones, with about 83% as singletons. The sample taken for sequencing was peripheral blood. Source of these receptors: an older woman with active or convalescent COVID-19.

This clone was detected once. V usage is TRBV30 and J usage is TRBJ1-1; D remains unclear. This CDR3 is 13 amino acids long. V lost 2 bases, J lost 1 base, and 8 bases lay in between. Germline V gene lookup returns CDR1 GTSNPN and CDR2 SVGIG (reference sequence). The CDR3 nucleotides read TGTGCCTGGAGTCAGGAGGGGAACACTGAAGCTTTCTTT. Translation: CAWSQEGNTEAFF.

The J gene is TRBJ2-3, the V gene TRBV5-4; no definite D call. The CDR3 runs to 13 residues. Trimming cost V 4 bases and J 1 base, with 7 bases left between them. The germline CDR1 and CDR2 sequences are SGHNT and YYREEE (reference sequence). The CDR3 bases are TGTGCCAGCAGCCCGGGTGGCACAGATACGCAGTATTTT. The encoded protein is CASSPGGTDTQYF. Filled out from reference TRBV5-4 and TRBJ2-3, the complete variable domain reads ETGVTQSPTHLIKTRGQQVTLRCSSQSGHNTVSWYQQALGQGPQFIFQYYREEENGRGNFPPRFSGLQFPNYSSELNVNALELDDSALYLCASSPGGTDTQYFGPGTRLTVL.

The chain combines TRBV5-4 with TRBJ1-2; D not certain. The CDR3 length is 16 residues. Germline CDR1 is SGHNT and CDR2 is YYREEE (reference sequence). V was shortened by 4 bases and J by 2 bases, with 18 bases between the two germline ends. This CDR3 is CASSRTHDITNYGYTF. The CDR3 coding sequence is TGTGCCAGCAGCCGAACCCACGACATCACGAACTATGGCTACACCTTC.

The gene calls are TRBV6-5 and TRBJ1-1, with 8 bases identical to TRBD1. The CDR3 runs 15 residues. The V gene's germline CDR1 is MNHEY and CDR2 SVGAGI. Trimming cost V 2 bases and J 0 bases; bases outside gene matches: 2. CDR3 residues: CASSYQGALNTEAFF. The CDR3 coding sequence is TGTGCCAGCAGTTACCAGGGGGCCCTGAACACTGAAGCTTTCTTT.

The genes are TRBV19 and TRBJ2-2; the D gene is possibly TRBD1 (5 bases). The CDR3 is made up of 16 amino acids. Deletions cut 10 bases from V and 1 base from J, with 19 bases between. CDR1 is LNHDA, CDR2 SQIVND, per germline (reference sequence). DNA for the CDR3: TGTGCCACTCAACCCTTGGCCAGGGTGAACACCGGGGAGCTGTTTTTT. Its protein product is CATQPLARVNTGELFF. Based on the CDR3 plus reference TRBV19 and TRBJ2-2, the full variable domain is DGGITQSPKYLFRKEGQNVTLSCEQNLNHDAMYWYRQDPGQGLRLIYYSQIVNDFQKGDIAEGYSVSREKKESFPLTVTSAQKNPTAFYLCATQPLARVNTGELFFGEGSRLTVL.

The J gene is TRBJ2-2, the V gene TRBV24-1, with D perhaps matching TRBD1 (6 bases). Trimming removed 3 bases from V and 4 bases from J, with 14 bases in between. Germline V gene lookup returns CDR1 KGHDR and CDR2 SFDVKD. The CDR3 extends over 16 amino acids. The CDR3 region has the DNA TGTGCCACCAGTGATCTAACAGGGAAGGGCACCGGGGAGCTGTTTTTT. Protein: CATSDLTGKGTGELFF.

CDR3 DNA sequence: TGCGCCAGCAGCCAGGCGGGGGGTTGGTCCTACGAGCAGTACTTC. Translating it yields CASSQAGGWSYEQYF. The rearrangement joins TRBV5-1 to TRBJ2-7; 8 positions agree with TRBD2. The CDR3 spans 15 residues. The germline CDR1 and CDR2 sequences are SGHRS and YFSETQ. The V and J ends lost 4 bases and 1 base, in that order; junction bases with no gene match: 7.

This clone has ten or more counts. The chain carries TRBV7-8 and TRBJ2-7; D may be TRBD1 (8 bases). The CDR3 spans 14 residues. Trimming took off 5 bases at V and 6 bases at J, with 17 bases between the two ends. From germline, CDR1 is SGHVS and CDR2 FQNEAQ. CDR3 sequence: CASSTHRGGSEQYF. The CDR3 region has the DNA TGTGCCAGCAGCACCCACAGGGGGGGTAGCGAGCAGTACTTC.

This chain uses TRBV2 with TRBJ1-5; D is undetermined. The V gene lost 4 bases and the J gene lost 4 bases, with 11 bases spanning the gap. Germline CDR1 is SNHLY and CDR2 is FYNNEI. The CDR3 loop spans 14 amino acids. The CDR3 here is CASSAPQLNQPQHF. The DNA for the CDR3 is TGTGCCAGCAGTGCCCCACAGCTTAATCAGCCCCAGCATTTT.

This clone appeared once. V usage is TRBV5-6 and J usage is TRBJ2-7; 15 nucleotides agree with TRBD2. The V gene's germline CDR1 is SGHDT and CDR2 YYEEEE. The V gene end was trimmed by 4 bases and the J gene end by 3 bases; junction bases not matched to a gene: 2. The CDR3 has 15 residues. CDR3 sequence: CASSTGLAGGYEQYF. DNA of the CDR3: TGTGCCAGCAGCACGGGACTAGCGGGAGGCTACGAGCAGTACTTC.

V is TRBV27 and J is TRBJ1-1; D possibly corresponds to TRBD1 (6 bases). The germline V gene encodes CDR1 MNHEY and CDR2 SMNVEV (reference sequence). The length of the CDR3 is 15 residues. Trimming took 4 bases from V and 3 from J, leaving 15 bases between them. The CDR3 region has the DNA TGTGCCAGCAGTTCCGCGACAGGCCGGTACACTGAAGCTTTCTTT. Amino acid sequence: CASSSATGRYTEAFF.

The chain employs TRBV25-1 and TRBJ2-7, with TRBD2 matching 8 bases. The V gene end was trimmed by 6 bases and the J gene end by 3 bases; junction bases not matched to a gene: 4. Germline loops: CDR1 MGHDK, CDR2 SYGVNS. The CDR3 covers 13 residues. The CDR3 DNA follows: TGTGCCAGCAGGGCGGGAGGCTTCTACGAGCAGTACTTC. Its translation is CASRAGGFYEQYF.

V gene TRBV15 combines with J gene TRBJ2-7; 7 positions match TRBD2. CDR1 is LNHNV, CDR2 YYDKDF, per germline (reference sequence). The ends lost 3 bases at V and 1 base at J; junction bases unmatched: 3. The CDR3 contains 14 residues. CDR3 sequence: CATSRGGTSYEQYF. The CDR3 DNA follows: TGTGCCACCAGCAGGGGGGGGACGTCCTACGAGCAGTACTTC.

The rearrangement uses TRBV19 and TRBJ2-1; D is unresolved. The germline V and J ends were trimmed by 3 bases and 4 bases, with 13 bases remaining between them. The CDR3 spans 15 residues. Germline CDR1 and CDR2: LNHDA and SQIVND (reference sequence). The CDR3 DNA follows: TGTGCCAGTAGTATTCAAACCCTCGGGTACAATGAGCAGTTCTTC. Protein sequence: CASSIQTLGYNEQFF.

This clone occurred a few times. J is TRBJ2-7 and V is TRBV7-9; D unresolved. The germline V gene has CDR1 SEHNR and CDR2 FQNEAQ (reference sequence). V was trimmed by 3 bases and J by 3 bases, leaving 9 bases between them. The CDR3 spans 13 residues. The CDR3 bases are TGTGCCAGCAGCTTTAGCCAGTACTACGAGCAGTACTTC. Its translation is CASSFSQYYEQYF.

J is TRBJ2-1 and V is TRBV2; 8 nucleotides match TRBD2. In germline, CDR1 is SNHLY, CDR2 FYNNEI. The CDR3 totals 16 residues. The ends lost 6 bases at V and 0 bases at J; junction bases unmatched: 7. This chain's CDR3 is CASRASGPSSYNEQFF. As DNA, the CDR3 is TGTGCCAGCAGAGCTAGCGGGCCAAGCTCCTACAATGAGCAGTTCTTC.

This clone was seen many times. The rearrangement joins TRBV6-6 to TRBJ1-2; D is perhaps TRBD1 (6 bases). The V end lost 0 bases, the J end lost 4 bases, and 9 bases lay between the germline ends. The CDR3 covers 14 residues. Germline lookup yields CDR1 MNHNY and CDR2 SVGAGI (reference sequence). CDR3 protein: CASSYSQGGYGYTF. CDR3 DNA: TGTGCCAGCAGTTACTCACAGGGTGGCTATGGCTACACCTTC.

This clone was recorded once. The CDR3 coding sequence is TGTGCCAGCAGCCAAGATAGACTAGCGGGGTTCGGGGAGCAGTACTTC. This gives the protein CASSQDRLAGFGEQYF. The genes are TRBV4-2 and TRBJ2-7; 11 bases agree with TRBD2. V shed 0 bases and J 7 bases; nucleotides not matched to a gene: 8. Germline assignment: CDR1 LGHNA and CDR2 YNFKEQ. The CDR3 totals 16 residues.

V usage is TRBV28 and J usage is TRBJ1-2; 11 bases fit TRBD1. This CDR3 region has 14 residues. V was clipped by 4 bases and J by 8 bases; unmatched bases: 6. Germline CDR1 and CDR2: MDHEN and SYDVKM. The CDR3 coding sequence is TGTGCCAGCAGTTCCGGACAGGGGGCAATGGGCTACACCTTC. Amino acid sequence: CASSSGQGAMGYTF.

The chain recombines TRBV12-3 or TRBV12-4 with TRBJ1-3; weak D call: TRBD1 (5 bases). V lost 6 bases to trimming and J lost 4 bases, with 10 bases between them. The CDR3 runs to 13 residues. The CDR3 region is CASRPTAGNTIYF. For the CDR3, the DNA is TGTGCCAGCAGACCGACAGCGGGAAACACCATATATTTT.

The genes are TRBV11-2 and TRBJ1-2, with TRBD1 as a possible D gene (5 bases). The CDR3 totals 17 residues. Per germline, CDR1 SGHAT and CDR2 FQNNGV. V lost 4 bases to trimming and J lost 8 bases, with 26 bases between them. CDR3 amino acids: CASSWAFGRVGSRGYTF. The DNA for the CDR3 is TGTGCCAGCAGCTGGGCCTTTGGCAGGGTGGGTTCCCGGGGCTACACCTTC.

The rearrangement links TRBV15 to TRBJ2-3; TRBD2 matches at 8 bases. Germline-derived CDR1 and CDR2 are LNHNV and YYDKDF (reference sequence). There are 16 residues in the CDR3. V was pared by 3 bases and J by 4 bases, with 9 bases of the junction left unmatched. As DNA, the CDR3 is TGTGCCACCAGCAGGGGGATAGCGGGAATTGCAGATACGCAGTATTTT. Translated, it gives CATSRGIAGIADTQYF.

The chain joins TRBV5-6 to TRBJ1-2, with no clear D. The CDR3 totals 13 residues. V was shortened by 0 bases and J by 8 bases, with 11 bases between the two germline ends. Germline V gene sequence: CDR1 SGHDT, CDR2 YYEEEE. CDR3 coding DNA: TGTGCCAGCAGCTTGGGGGCCTCCCGGGGCTACACCTTC. It specifies CASSLGASRGYTF.

The V gene is TRBV11-2, the J gene TRBJ2-1; 8 nucleotides agree with TRBD1. The V gene's germline CDR1 is SGHAT and CDR2 FQNNGV. Trimming took 5 bases from V and 1 from J; bases not matched to a gene: 10. The CDR3 extends over 17 amino acids. This CDR3 is CASSAGRGRRSYNEQFF. CDR3 DNA sequence: TGTGCCAGCAGCGCCGGCAGGGGGCGCAGGTCCTACAATGAGCAGTTCTTC.

The rearrangement joins TRBV21-1 to TRBJ2-3; the listed D gene, TRBD1, was not tested against the DNA. TRBV21-1 is a recognized pseudogene. The CDR3 length is 14 residues. In DNA, the CDR3 is TGTGCCAGCAGGACACCCCCGGTAACAGATACGCAGTATTTT. Protein: CASRTPPVTDTQYF.

This rearrangement joins TRBV6-5 to TRBJ2-7; TRBD2 aligns across 7 bases. CDR3 length: 14 residues. Germline V lookup: CDR1 MNHEY, CDR2 SVGAGI. The J segment lost 3 bases and the V segment lost 8 bases, leaving 10 bases of the junction unmatched. This chain's CDR3 is CASARREGNYEQYF. The CDR3 DNA is TGTGCCAGCGCTCGGAGGGAGGGAAACTACGAGCAGTACTTC.

This chain links TRBV6-5 with TRBJ1-5, with D tentatively TRBD1 (6 bases). The CDR3 is made up of 13 amino acids. V was trimmed by 6 bases and J by 1 base, leaving 7 bases between them. Germline V gene data show CDR1 as MNHEY and CDR2 as SVGAGI. CDR3 region: CASSGQSNQPQHF. The CDR3, as DNA: TGTGCCAGCAGCGGACAGAGCAATCAGCCCCAGCATTTT.